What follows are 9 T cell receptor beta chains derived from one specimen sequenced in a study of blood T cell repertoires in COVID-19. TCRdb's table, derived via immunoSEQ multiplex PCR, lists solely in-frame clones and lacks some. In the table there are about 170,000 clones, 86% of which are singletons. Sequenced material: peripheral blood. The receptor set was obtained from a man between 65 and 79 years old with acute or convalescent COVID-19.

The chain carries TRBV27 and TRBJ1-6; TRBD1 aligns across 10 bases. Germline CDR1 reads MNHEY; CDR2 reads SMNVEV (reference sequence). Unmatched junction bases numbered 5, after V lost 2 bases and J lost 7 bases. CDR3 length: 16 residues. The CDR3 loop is CASSLGTGVWNSPLHF. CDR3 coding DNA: TGTGCCAGCAGTTTAGGGACAGGGGTTTGGAATTCACCCCTCCACTTT.

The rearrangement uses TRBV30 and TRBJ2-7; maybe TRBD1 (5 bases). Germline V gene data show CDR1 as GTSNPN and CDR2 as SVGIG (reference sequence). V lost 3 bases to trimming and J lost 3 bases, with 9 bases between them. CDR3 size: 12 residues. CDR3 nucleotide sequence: TGTGCCTGGAGCACAGGTTTCTACGAGCAGTACTTC. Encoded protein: CAWSTGFYEQYF. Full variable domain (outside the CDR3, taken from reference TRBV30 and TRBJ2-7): SQTIHQWPATLVQPVGSPLSLECTVEGTSNPNLYWYRQAAGRGLQLLFYSVGIGQISSEVPQNLSASRPQDRQFILSSKKLLLSDSGFYLCAWSTGFYEQYFGPGTRLTVT.

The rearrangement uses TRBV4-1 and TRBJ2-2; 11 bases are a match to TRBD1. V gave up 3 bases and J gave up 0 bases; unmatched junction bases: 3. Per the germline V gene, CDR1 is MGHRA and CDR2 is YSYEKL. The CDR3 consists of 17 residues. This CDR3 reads CASSHRTGGANTGELFF. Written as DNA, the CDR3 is TGCGCCAGCAGCCACCGGACAGGGGGCGCGAACACCGGGGAGCTGTTTTTT.

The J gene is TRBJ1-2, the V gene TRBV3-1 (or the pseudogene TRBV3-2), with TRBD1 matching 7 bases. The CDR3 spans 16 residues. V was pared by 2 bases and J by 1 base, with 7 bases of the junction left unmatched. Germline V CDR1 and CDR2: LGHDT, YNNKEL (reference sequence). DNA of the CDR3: TGTGCCAGCAGCCAAAGGACGGGACAGCATAACTATGGCTACACCTTC. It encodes CASSQRTGQHNYGYTF.

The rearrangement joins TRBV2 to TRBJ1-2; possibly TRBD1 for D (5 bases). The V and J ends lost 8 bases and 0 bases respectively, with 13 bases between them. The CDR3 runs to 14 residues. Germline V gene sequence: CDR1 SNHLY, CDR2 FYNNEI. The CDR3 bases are TGTGCCAGCGGCAGGGCGCCAGCTAACTATGGCTACACCTTC. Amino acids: CASGRAPANYGYTF.

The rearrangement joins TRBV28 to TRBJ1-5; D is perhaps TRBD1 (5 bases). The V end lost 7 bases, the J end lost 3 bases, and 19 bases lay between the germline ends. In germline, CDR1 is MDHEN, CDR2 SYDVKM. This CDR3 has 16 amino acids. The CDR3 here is CASTIPPRGVNQPQHF. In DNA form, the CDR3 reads TGTGCCAGCACTATCCCCCCTCGGGGGGTCAATCAGCCCCAGCATTTT.

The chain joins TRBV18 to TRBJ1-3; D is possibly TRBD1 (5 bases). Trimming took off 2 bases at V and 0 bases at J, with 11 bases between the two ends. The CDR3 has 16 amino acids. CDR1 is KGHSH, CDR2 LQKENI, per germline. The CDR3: CASSPTGPSSGNTIYF. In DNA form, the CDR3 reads TGTGCCAGCTCACCAACAGGTCCCTCCTCTGGAAACACCATATATTTT.

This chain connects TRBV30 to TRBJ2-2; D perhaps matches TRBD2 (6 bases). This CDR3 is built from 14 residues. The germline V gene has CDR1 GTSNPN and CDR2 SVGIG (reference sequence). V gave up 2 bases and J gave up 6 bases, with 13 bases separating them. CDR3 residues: CAWSPISGPGELFF. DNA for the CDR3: TGTGCCTGGAGTCCAATTAGCGGTCCCGGGGAGCTGTTTTTT.

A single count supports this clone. The CDR3 here is CASQTSGDYEQYF. The CDR3 region has the DNA TGTGCCAGCCAGACTAGCGGGGACTACGAGCAGTACTTC. The chain employs TRBV2 and TRBJ2-7, with TRBD2 matching 11 bases. The length of the CDR3 is 13 residues. Germline V CDR1 and CDR2: SNHLY, FYNNEI. After removal of 8 bases from V and 3 bases from J, the junction contained 3 bases not matched to a gene.